This T cell receptor (beta chain) was recovered during a study of blood T cell repertoires in COVID-19. The protocol was immunoSEQ multiplex PCR, while the TCRdb copy is restricted to in-frame clones and leaves out a portion. The sample shows about 45,000 clones, nearly 80% of them seen only once. This CDR3 has 16 residues. Germline V gene lookup returns CDR1 SGDLS and CDR2 YYNGEE. Trimming cost V 6 bases and J 4 bases; bases outside gene matches: 10. This sequence was found in a man between 65 and 79 years old with acute or convalescent COVID-19. V gene TRBV9 combines with J gene TRBJ1-2, with 12 bases matching TRBD1. The source material was peripheral blood. Written as DNA, the CDR3 is TGTGCCAGCACGAGGGGGACAGGGGGCGCCAGCTATGGCTACACCTTC. Protein sequence: CASTRGTGGASYGYTF.